The clone carrying this T cell receptor beta chain appeared a few times. Its matching antigen is unknown. Time point indicated: pre-sensitization, week 0. Indicated treatment: therapeutic diphenylcyclopropenone sensitization with weekly scalp DPC. Trimming cost V 1 base and J 3 bases, with 12 bases left between them. Per the germline V gene, CDR1 is LGHDT and CDR2 is YNNKEL (reference sequence). The CDR3 runs to 15 residues. This record comes from a study of human T cells and chemical hapten exposure. About the research overall: Skin of the upper inner arm, around 2 cm by around 2 cm, received 2% DPC for sensitization. Findings and limits, study-wide: Those TCRs sitting above 1 in 1000 frequency stayed the same with DPC sensitization.

Each cDNA molecule in the library carried unique molecular identifiers. TCRdb re-analysed the RACE reads in MiXCR, keeping a single row per CDR3 protein. The top ten clones hold 2.5% to 3% of a sample with 300,000 to 450,000 distinct CDR3 sequences, roughly 5% of them seen once. This clonotype was obtained from a woman aged 50 to 60 with alopecia areata. Some clones in this sample may be carry-over from other donors' samples. The sequences come from whole blood, collected in connection with sensitization to the hapten diphenylcyclopropenone (DPC). This chain connects TRBV3-1 to TRBJ1-1, with a possible D match to TRBD1 (5 bases). The DNA of the CDR3 is TGTGCCAGCAGCCAAGGAAGGGGCTGGGACACTGAAGCTTTCTTT. It specifies CASSQGRGWDTEAFF.